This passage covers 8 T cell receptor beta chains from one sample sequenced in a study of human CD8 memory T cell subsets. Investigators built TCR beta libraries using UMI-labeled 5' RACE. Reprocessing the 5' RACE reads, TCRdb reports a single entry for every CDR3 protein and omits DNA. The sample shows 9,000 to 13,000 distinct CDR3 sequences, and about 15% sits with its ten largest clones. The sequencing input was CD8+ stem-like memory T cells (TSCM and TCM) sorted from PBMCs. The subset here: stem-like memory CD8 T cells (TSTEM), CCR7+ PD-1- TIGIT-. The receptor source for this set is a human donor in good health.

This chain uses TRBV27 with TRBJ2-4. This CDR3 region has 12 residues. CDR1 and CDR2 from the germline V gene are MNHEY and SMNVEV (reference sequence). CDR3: CASSGPKNIQYF.

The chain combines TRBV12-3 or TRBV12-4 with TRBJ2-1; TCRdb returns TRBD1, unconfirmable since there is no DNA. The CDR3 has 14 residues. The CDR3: CASSFSGNYNEQFF.

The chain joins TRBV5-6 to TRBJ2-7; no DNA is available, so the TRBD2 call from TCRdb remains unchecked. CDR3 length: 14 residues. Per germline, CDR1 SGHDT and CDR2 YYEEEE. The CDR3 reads CASSLSPAEIEQYF.

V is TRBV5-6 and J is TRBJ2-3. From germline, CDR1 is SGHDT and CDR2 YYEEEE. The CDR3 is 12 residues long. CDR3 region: CASSLSEDTQYF.

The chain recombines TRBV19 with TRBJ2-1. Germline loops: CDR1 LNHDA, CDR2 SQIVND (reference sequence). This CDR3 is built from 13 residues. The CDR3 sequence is CASSIYSSNEQFF.

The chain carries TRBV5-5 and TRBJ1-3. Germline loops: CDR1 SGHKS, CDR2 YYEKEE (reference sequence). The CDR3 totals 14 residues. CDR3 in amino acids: CASSFRISGNTIYF.

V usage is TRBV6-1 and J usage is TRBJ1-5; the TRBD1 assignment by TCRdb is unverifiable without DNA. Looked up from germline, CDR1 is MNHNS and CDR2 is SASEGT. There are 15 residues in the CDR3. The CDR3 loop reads CASSGDLYSNQPQHF.

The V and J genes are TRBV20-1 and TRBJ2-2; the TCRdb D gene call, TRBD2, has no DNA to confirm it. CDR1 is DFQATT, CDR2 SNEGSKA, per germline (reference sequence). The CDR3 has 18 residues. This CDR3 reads CSAVPLRTSGANTGELFF.